Included here is one TCR beta chain sequence, with context. The sample comes from a study of blood T cell repertoires in COVID-19. Study as a whole: Both acute and convalescent COVID-19 samples were obtained from the United States, Italy and Spain.

The authors' processing: The assay estimated nucleated cells by amplifying reference gene primers. Clones were read by immunoSEQ multiplex PCR, and TCRdb kept only the in-frame ones, dropping some. V and J calls and clone size are given by that table; D and trimming were obtained from the DNA. The profile shows 200,000 or so clones, around four fifths of them singletons. Germline V gene sequence: CDR1 SQVTM, CDR2 ANQGSEA. Trimming took off 6 bases at V and 4 bases at J, with 12 bases between the two ends. The CDR3 has 12 amino acids. The origin of this receptor is a woman aged 25-40 years with acute or convalescent COVID-19. The V and J genes are TRBV29-1 and TRBJ1-2; D gene ambiguous. Sequenced material: peripheral blood. The CDR3 bases are TGCAGCGTCTGGAGGGAAAGCTATGGCTACACCTTC. This sequence encodes CSVWRESYGYTF.